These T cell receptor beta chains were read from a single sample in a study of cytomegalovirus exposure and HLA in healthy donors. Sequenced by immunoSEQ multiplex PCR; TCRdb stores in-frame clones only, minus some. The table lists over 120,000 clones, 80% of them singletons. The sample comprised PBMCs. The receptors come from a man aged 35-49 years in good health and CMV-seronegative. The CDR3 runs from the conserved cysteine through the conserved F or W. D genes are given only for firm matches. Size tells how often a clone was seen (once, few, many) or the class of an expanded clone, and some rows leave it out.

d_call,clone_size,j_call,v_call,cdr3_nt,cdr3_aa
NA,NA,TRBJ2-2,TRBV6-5,TGTGCCAGCAGAGAGCTCCCCGGGGAGCTGTTTTTT,CASRELPGELFF
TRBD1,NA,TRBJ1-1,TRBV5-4,TGTGCCAGCAGCTTCCCAACAGGGGCCCCAACTGAAGCTTTCTTT,CASSFPTGAPTEAFF
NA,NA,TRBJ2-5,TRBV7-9,TGTGCCAGCAGCTTAGTTCAGGGGATGGAGACCCAGTACTTC,CASSLVQGMETQYF
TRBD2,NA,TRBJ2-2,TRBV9,TGTGCCAGCACCAGACTAGCGGGGGGCTCGAACACCGGGGAGCTGTTTTTT,CASTRLAGGSNTGELFF
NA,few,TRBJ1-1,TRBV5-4,TGTGCCAGCCGCTCCGGGGGGGCTAACACTGAAGCTTTCTTT,CASRSGGANTEAFF
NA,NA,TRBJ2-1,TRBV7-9,TGTGCCAGCAGCTTAGCAGGGCACAGGGGTAGGGAGGATGAGCAGTTCTTC,CASSLAGHRGREDEQFF
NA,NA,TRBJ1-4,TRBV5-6,TGTGCCAGCAGCTTACAGGGTCTTGCTAATGAAAAACTGTTTTTT,CASSLQGLANEKLFF
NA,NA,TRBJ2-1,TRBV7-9,TGTGCCAGCAGCTTAGTAACAGGGAGACACAATGAGCAGTTCTTC,CASSLVTGRHNEQFF
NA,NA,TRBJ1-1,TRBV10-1,TGCGCCAGCAGTGATATGAACACTGAAGCTTTCTTT,CASSDMNTEAFF
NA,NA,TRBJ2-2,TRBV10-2,TGCGCCAGCATGGACAGAGCGAACACCGGGGAGCTGTTTTTT,CASMDRANTGELFF
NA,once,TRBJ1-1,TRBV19,TGTGCCAGTAGTATCACAGCCGTGGGCACTGAAGCTTTCTTT,CASSITAVGTEAFF
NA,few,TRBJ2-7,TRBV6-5,TGTGCCAGCAGCCCCAGGGGATCTAGCTCCTACGAGCAGTACTTC,CASSPRGSSSYEQYF
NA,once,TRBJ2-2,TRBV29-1,TGCAGCGTTTCCGGGACTCGCATAGGCGGGGAGCTGTTTTTT,CSVSGTRIGGELFF
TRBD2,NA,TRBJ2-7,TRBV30,TGTGCCTGGACCCGTGGGACTAGCGGGGGGGGCGAGCAGTACTTC,CAWTRGTSGGGEQYF
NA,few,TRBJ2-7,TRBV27,TGTGCCAGCAGTTTAAGGGACACAATCTACGAGCAGTACTTC,CASSLRDTIYEQYF
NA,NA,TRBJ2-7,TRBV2,TGTGCCAGCAGCCCTCACGGGACAACCGCCTACGAGCAGTACTTC,CASSPHGTTAYEQYF
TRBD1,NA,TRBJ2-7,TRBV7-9,TGTGCCAGCAGCCGCGCACTGGGACAGGGGGCCTACGAGCAGTACTTC,CASSRALGQGAYEQYF
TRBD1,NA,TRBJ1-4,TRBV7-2,TGTGCCAGCAGGCCCGGGACAGAACGTGAAAAACTGTTTTTT,CASRPGTEREKLFF
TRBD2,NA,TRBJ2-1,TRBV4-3,TGCGCCAGCAGCCAAGATCCGACTAGCTGGGAGCAGTTCTTC,CASSQDPTSWEQFF
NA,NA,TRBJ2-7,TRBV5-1,TGCGCCAGCAGCTTGGGGATGGGGGGCTACGAGCAGTACTTC,CASSLGMGGYEQYF
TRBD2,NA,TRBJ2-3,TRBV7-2,TGTGCCAGCAGCAAGACTAGCGGGGGAGCATTAGATACGCAGTATTTT,CASSKTSGGALDTQYF
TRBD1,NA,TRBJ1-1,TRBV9,TGTGCCAGCAGCGTAGGACTCCAGGGGGCGCGGAGCACTGAAGCTTTCTTT,CASSVGLQGARSTEAFF
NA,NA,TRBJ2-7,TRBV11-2,TGTGCCAGCAGCTCAGGTTGGGGAGGTTCCTACGAGCAGTACTTC,CASSSGWGGSYEQYF
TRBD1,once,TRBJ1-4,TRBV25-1,TGTGCCAGCAGTGATCGCAGGACAGGGGGCCGAGGTGAAAAACTGTTTTTT,CASSDRRTGGRGEKLFF
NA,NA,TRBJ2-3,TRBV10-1,TGCGCCAGCAGTGCTCCCACAGGGACAGATACGCAGTATTTT,CASSAPTGTDTQYF
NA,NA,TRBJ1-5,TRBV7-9,TGTGCCAGCAGCTTAACGGGGGATTGGAATCAGCCCCAGCATTTT,CASSLTGDWNQPQHF
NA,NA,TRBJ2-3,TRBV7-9,TGTGCCAGCAGCTTAGAAGGCGGTCTTAGCACAGATACGCAGTATTTT,CASSLEGGLSTDTQYF
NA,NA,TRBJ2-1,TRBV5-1,TGCGCCAGCAGCCCAGGACAGTTCTACAATGAGCAGTTCTTC,CASSPGQFYNEQFF